The entry below describes one T cell receptor (beta chain). Antigen specificity is unknown. This clone may be a read error of a much larger clone one base away. The library came from three nested PCR rounds adapted from ARM-PCR protocols. MiXCR, applied by TCRdb to the multiplex PCR reads, yields one record per CDR3 protein. This table has roughly 90,000 distinct CDR3 sequences, under 80% appearing once. This sample's RNA came from whole unsorted tissue. More than 3 cm separated this lung sample from the edge of the tumor. CDR3 size: 18 residues. Germline CDR1 SGHRS, CDR2 YFSETQ. The V gene end was trimmed by 3 bases and the J gene end by 0 bases; junction bases not matched to a gene: 7. These data originate in a study of tumor and adjacent non-tumor tissue in lung cancer. Study-wide context: Millions of productive TCRbeta reads were obtained per sample on average.

Study-wide results and caveats: Top 100 clones took a larger repertoire share in normal lung. Higher tumor TCR diversity was associated with shorter survival. Significantly higher TCR diversity was found in tumor than normal lung.

What was sequenced was distant non-tumor lung tissue. This clonotype was sampled from a woman aged 50 to 60 with non-small cell lung cancer. The chain links TRBV5-1 to TRBJ2-1; TRBD2 agrees at 12 bases. This chain's CDR3 is CASSSLAGGPGSYNEQFF. Written as DNA, the CDR3 is TGCGCCAGCAGCTCTCTAGCGGGAGGGCCGGGCTCCTACAATGAGCAGTTCTTC.